This T cell receptor beta chain was identified during a study of T cell clonality in common variable immunodeficiency. Most patients and controls had Caucasian heritage. Study outcomes and limitations: T cell subpopulation sequencing would be needed to explain CVID clonality. In common variable immunodeficiency, TCR beta chains reportedly carried fewer deletions and N-nucleotide insertions.

This clone was observed at least ten times. What it binds is not known. The observed sequence ends 3 residues before the CDR3 terminus, with the missing tail filled in from the germline J gene. Control and CVID samples contributed equal amounts of genomic DNA. Data came from immunoSEQ multiplex PCR; TCRdb stores just in-frame clones and leaves some out. Observed in the sample are 45,000 to 55,000 clones, none of them singletons. J was trimmed by 0 bases and V by 5 bases; bases with no gene match: 0. Per germline, CDR1 MNHEY and CDR2 SMNVEV (reference sequence). The CDR3 covers 15 residues. The sequenced material came from peripheral blood mononuclear cells. The receptor was derived from a person aged 18 to 70 in good health. The V gene is TRBV27, the J gene TRBJ2-3, with 12 bases lining up with TRBD2. The CDR3 bases that were read are TGTGCCAGCAGTGGGACTAGCGGGAGCACAGATACG. This sequence encodes CASSGTSGSTDT. The CDR3 reads in full as CASSGTSGSTDTQYF.